This TCR beta chain originates from a study of T cells in Graves' hyperthyroidism and ophthalmopathy. Study-wide findings and caveats: Ophthalmopathy stood apart from stable hyperthyroidism in a 13 V-J model. Blood also held most thyroid clonotypes expanded beyond 0.001. Ophthalmopathy onset followed model prediction by a median about 6.5 months.

Not enrolled were patients with uncontrolled infection, other autoimmune disease, pregnancy or lactation. Points on this clonotype: What it recognizes is unknown.

RNA transcripts provided the source from which TCR beta CDR3 regions were amplified. Carried out on the TCR CDR3, a first-round RT-PCR used the HTBI primer set. TCRdb passed the multiplex PCR reads through MiXCR, listing each CDR3 protein once. The data contain about half a million distinct CDR3 sequences, 22% of them singletons. The source is a woman in her seventies with Graves' ophthalmopathy. Specimen: blood.

The DNA of the CDR3 is TGTGCCAGCAGCCAGGGACTAGTTCACGGGGAGCTGTTTTTT. It yields the protein CASSQGLVHGELFF. The J gene is TRBJ2-2, the V gene TRBV3-1; 8 bases align to TRBD2. This CDR3 has 14 amino acids. V lost 3 bases and J lost 7; bases outside the gene matches: 4. CDR1 and CDR2 from the germline V gene are LGHDT and YNNKEL (reference sequence).